This T cell receptor (beta chain) originates from a study of monozygotic twins with cystic fibrosis. Across the study: Library input was approximately 2.7 micrograms of fragmented DNA, with 15 PCR cycles.

The germline V gene has CDR1 SGHAT and CDR2 FQNNGV. The CDR3 length is 16 residues. The J segment lost 2 bases and the V segment lost 1 base, leaving 5 bases of the junction unmatched. Method: immunoSEQ multiplex PCR; TCRdb's copy keeps in-frame clones and lacks some. The data show 36,000 or so clones, around 90% seen once. The material sequenced was blood. The TCR comes from a boy aged 2 to 10 with cystic fibrosis. The chain joins TRBV11-2 to TRBJ2-5, with TRBD1 matching 9 bases. In DNA form, the CDR3 reads TGTGCCAGCAGCTTAGGCTCGGGACAGGGTCAAGAGACCCAGTACTTC. Amino acids: CASSLGSGQGQETQYF.